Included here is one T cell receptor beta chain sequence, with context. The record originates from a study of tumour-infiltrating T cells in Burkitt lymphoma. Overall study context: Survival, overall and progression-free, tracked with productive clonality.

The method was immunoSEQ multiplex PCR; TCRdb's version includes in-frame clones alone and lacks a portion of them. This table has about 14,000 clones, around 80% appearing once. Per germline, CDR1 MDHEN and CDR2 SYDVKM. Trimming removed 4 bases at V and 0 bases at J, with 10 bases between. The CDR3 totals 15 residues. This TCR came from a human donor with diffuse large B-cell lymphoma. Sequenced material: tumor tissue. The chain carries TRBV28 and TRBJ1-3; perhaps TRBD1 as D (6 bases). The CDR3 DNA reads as TGTGCCAGCAGTTCCCCAGGGGCCTCTGGAAACACCATATATTTT. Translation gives CASSSPGASGNTIYF.